This T cell receptor beta chain appears in the sequencing data of a study of radiotherapy plus CTLA-4 blockade in lung cancer. Study-wide results and limits: Following radiotherapy plus ipilimumab, tumor-derived TCR clones expanded in the blood.

Profiled with immunoSEQ multiplex PCR; TCRdb holds only in-frame clones, not every one. This table holds roughly 80,000 clones, just under 75% found once. Enrolled patients, whose metastatic non-small-cell lung cancer was chemo-refractory, received focal radiation plus CTLA-4 blockade with ipilimumab. This clone was recorded once. Its antigen is not known. The V gene end was trimmed by 4 bases and the J gene end by 4 bases; junction bases not matched to a gene: 7. The CDR3 length is 15 residues. Germline assignment: CDR1 SGHAT and CDR2 FQNNGV. The sample consisted of peripheral blood, taken from a patient treated with radiotherapy plus ipilimumab. This TCR came from a human donor with non-small cell lung cancer whose response to radiotherapy plus ipilimumab could not be evaluated. The chain joins TRBV11-2 to TRBJ1-1, with 9 bases that match TRBD1. The CDR3 is CASSYYRGRGTEAFF. The CDR3 region has the DNA TGTGCCAGCAGCTACTACAGGGGGCGCGGCACTGAAGCTTTCTTT.